A selection of T cell receptor beta chains follows, all from one sample in a study of blood T cell repertoires in COVID-19. Assay: immunoSEQ multiplex PCR; the TCRdb copy retains only in-frame clones and omits some. The sample shows tens of thousands of clones, approximately 86% of them seen only once. Sequences were obtained from peripheral blood. Source of these receptors: a man older than 75 with COVID-19, enrolled during active disease. The CDR3 runs from the conserved cysteine through the conserved F or W.

CDR3aa,v_gene
CASSPQGDSSYEQYF,TRBV18
CASSVDSYGYTF,TRBV9
CASSYDRITGELFF,TRBV6-5
CATSRDPGGPNTEAFF,TRBV15
CASSWDYTSTDTQYF,TRBV6-2/TRBV6-3
CASSLGAPGGSQPQHF,TRBV7-9
CASSLWTDSGNTIYF,TRBV7-8
CASSQEGTGEYF,TRBV3-1/TRBV3-2
CASSPPSTDTQYF,TRBV3-1/TRBV3-2
CSVELNTEAFF,TRBV20-1
CASSQAENSPLHF,TRBV3-1/TRBV3-2
CASRSGTGSYGYTF,TRBV28
CASSEEIVTTDTQYF,TRBV2
CASSKVPRIMVYEQYF,TRBV21-1
CASSVGTGGAYEQYF,TRBV9
CASSQQINTEAFF,TRBV3-1/TRBV3-2
CASRAWEVTDTQYF,TRBV27
CASSTGGTEAFF,TRBV16
CASSLDPGSSYNEQFF,TRBV5-1
CASSRSPGQGFQPQHF,TRBV19
CASSSQGARDEKLFF,TRBV5-1
CASSDRARLNTEAFF,TRBV27
CASSHRDTEAFF,TRBV27
CASSLSPGELFF,TRBV12-3/TRBV12-4
CASSLNRAGNSPLHF,TRBV7-3
CASSPAYNSPLHF,TRBV5-5
CASSLATQGTGELFF,TRBV7-8